The 25 T cell receptor beta chains in this list originate from one sample, sequenced in a study of CD8 T cells in ankylosing spondylitis. A single record per CDR3 protein comes from TCRdb applying MiXCR to the 5' RACE reads. Of about 140,000 distinct CDR3 sequences in the sample, about an eighth were seen once. The sequencing sample was made of blood, either unsorted or a sorted T cell fraction (not recorded which). These receptors were obtained from a female donor with ankylosing spondylitis or in good health (not recorded which).

This chain links TRBV12-3 or TRBV12-4 with TRBJ2-5; D may correspond to TRBD1 or TRBD2 (5 bases each). Trimming removed 0 bases from V and 4 bases from J, with 12 bases in between. This CDR3 is built from 15 residues. The CDR3 DNA reads TGTGCCAGCAGTTTAGCGCAGGGACCAGGAGAGACCCAGTACTTC. Protein product: CASSLAQGPGETQYF.

There are many counts of this clonotype. The V gene is TRBV19, the J gene TRBJ1-5; D may be TRBD1 (5 bases). The germline V gene encodes CDR1 LNHDA and CDR2 SQIVND (reference sequence). CDR3 length equals 15 residues. V was pared by 6 bases and J by 1 base, with 13 bases between. In nucleotides, the CDR3 is TGTGCCAGTAGGCACCGACAGATGAGCAATCAGCCCCAGCATTTT. It specifies CASRHRQMSNQPQHF.

This clonotype was observed a handful of times. The genes are TRBV28 and TRBJ1-3; 9 bases fit TRBD1. CDR3 size: 16 residues. Per germline, CDR1 MDHEN and CDR2 SYDVKM. J gave up 4 bases and V 7 bases, and 11 bases lay outside the gene matches. CDR3 sequence reads: CASIPPGQGNGNTIYF. In DNA form, the CDR3 reads TGTGCCAGCATCCCTCCGGGACAGGGAAACGGAAACACCATATATTTT. The variable domain in full, with the rest retrieved from reference TRBV28 and TRBJ1-3, is DVKVTQSSRYLVKRTGEKVFLECVQDMDHENMFWYRQDPGLGLRLIYFSYDVKMKEKGDIPEGYSVSREKKERFSLILESASTNQTSMYLCASIPPGQGNGNTIYFGEGSWLTVV.

In this sample, this clonotype turned up many times. The rearrangement uses TRBV3-1 and TRBJ1-6, with D unresolved. This CDR3 spans 13 amino acids. Germline V gene lookup returns CDR1 LGHDT and CDR2 YNNKEL (reference sequence). V was cut by 4 bases and J by 8 bases, with 9 bases left in between. CDR3 sequence reads: CASSLRTDSPLHF. DNA for the CDR3: TGTGCCAGCAGCCTTCGGACGGATTCACCCCTCCACTTT.

A note on this clonotype: A much larger clonotype is one base distant, so this may be a read error. The gene calls are TRBV6-1 and TRBJ1-2; D is uncertain. Per germline, CDR1 MNHNS and CDR2 SASEGT. With 4 bases removed from V and 7 bases from J, the gap between germline ends came to 13 bases. The CDR3 sequence is 13 residues long. Written as DNA, the CDR3 is TGTGCCAGCAGTGCCGACATTAAGGCTGGCTACACCTTC. The encoded protein is CASSADIKAGYTF.

This clonotype was detected many times. V and J are TRBV20-1 and TRBJ2-1, with D possibly TRBD2 on 5 matching bases. V lost 0 bases and J lost 4, with 19 bases in between. The germline gives CDR1 DFQATT, CDR2 SNEGSKA (reference sequence). This CDR3 has 17 amino acids. CDR3 bases: TGCAGTGCTAGAGATCGAGGGTCTTCGGAAAAATACAATGAGCAGTTCTTC. This encodes CSARDRGSSEKYNEQFF.

This clonotype was seen more than once but under ten times. The chain combines TRBV20-1 with TRBJ2-7; 7 bases line up with TRBD1. This CDR3 has 13 amino acids. From germline, CDR1 is DFQATT and CDR2 SNEGSKA (reference sequence). The trim removed 4 bases at V and 5 bases at J, leaving 8 bases unmatched. The CDR3 is CSAIATGRNEQYF. CDR3 nucleotides: TGCAGTGCTATCGCGACAGGGCGGAACGAGCAGTACTTC.

This clonotype has more than one count but fewer than ten. The chain has TRBV5-4 and TRBJ2-2; 9 bases line up with TRBD2. The CDR3 runs to 17 residues. Trimming took 1 base from V and 4 from J; bases not matched to a gene: 8. CDR1 and CDR2 from the germline V gene are SGHNT and YYREEE (reference sequence). The CDR3 sequence: CASSLTAGGPSTGELFF. As DNA, the CDR3 is TGTGCCAGCAGCTTGACGGCGGGAGGGCCGAGCACCGGGGAGCTGTTTTTT.

The J gene is TRBJ2-3, the V gene TRBV6-2 or TRBV6-3; TRBD2 matches 16 bases. J lost 0 bases, V lost 2 bases, and 8 bases had no gene match. In germline, CDR1 is MNHEY, CDR2 SVGEGT. CDR3 length equals 20 residues. The CDR3 DNA follows: TGTGCCAGCAGTTACCCCGGGACTAGCGGGGGGGCACGGAGCACAGATACGCAGTATTTT. Protein sequence: CASSYPGTSGGARSTDTQYF.

As to this clonotype: Since a much larger clone is just one base distant, this may be a read error. The genes are TRBV19 and TRBJ1-2, with TRBD1 matching over 8 bases. CDR1 LNHDA and CDR2 SQIVND come from the germline V gene (reference sequence). The CDR3 loop spans 13 amino acids. CDR3 loop: CASSIRDRSGDTF. The CDR3 DNA reads as TGTGCCAGTAGCATCCGGGACAGGTCTGGCGACACCTTC. The whole variable domain, remainder taken from reference TRBV19 and TRBJ1-2, is DGGITQSPKYLFRKEGQNVTLSCEQNLNHDAMYWYRQDPGQGLRLIYYSQIVNDFQKGDIAEGYSVSREKKESFPLTVTSAQKNPTAFYLCASSIRDRSGDTFGSGTRLTVV.

This clonotype was detected many times. This chain uses TRBV5-1 with TRBJ1-1; D not resolved. Trimming left V 2 bases short and J 7 bases short, with 18 bases between. The CDR3 spans 15 residues. The germline gives CDR1 SGHRS, CDR2 YFSETQ. DNA for the CDR3: TGCGCCAGCAGCTTCTCCCCGGGGTATATGATTGAAGCTTTCTTT. Amino acids: CASSFSPGYMIEAFF.

This clonotype was seen repeatedly, ten times or more. V is TRBV5-1 and J is TRBJ2-6; 7 bases map to TRBD1. The CDR3 sequence is 21 residues long. Germline CDR1 is SGHRS and CDR2 is YFSETQ. The V gene end was trimmed by 4 bases and the J gene end by 0 bases; junction bases not matched to a gene: 19. The CDR3 DNA sequence: TGCGCCAGCAGCCCTTACCCGACAGGGAAAGGGTATAGCTCTGGGGCCAACGTCCTGACTTTC. This gives the protein CASSPYPTGKGYSSGANVLTF.

This clonotype was detected many times. This sequence joins TRBV20-1 and TRBJ1-2; D might be TRBD1 (6 bases). The germline V gene encodes CDR1 DFQATT and CDR2 SNEGSKA (reference sequence). The CDR3 contains 12 residues. The V gene lost 5 bases and the J gene lost 4 bases, with 11 bases spanning the gap. CDR3 nucleotide sequence: TGCAGTGCTTTAACAGGGAGCTATGGCTACACCTTC. Translated: CSALTGSYGYTF.

With regard to this clonotype: One junction end does not reproduce the germline sequence, and a read error may be involved. V and J are TRBV2 and TRBJ1-1; D may be TRBD1 (6 bases). The CDR3 has 16 amino acids. Germline loops: CDR1 SNHLY, CDR2 FYNNEI. CDR3 sequence reads: CASSEEEGDMNTETFF. The CDR3 nucleotides read TGTGCTAGCAGTGAAGAGGAGGGGGACATGAACACTGAAACTTTCTTT.

This clonotype has just a few counts. This chain connects TRBV5-1 to TRBJ2-7, with 9 bases fitting TRBD1. Unmatched junction bases numbered 5, after V lost 4 bases and J lost 3 bases. Germline V gene data show CDR1 as SGHRS and CDR2 as YFSETQ. This CDR3 region has 14 residues. The CDR3 is CASSDRTGDYEQYF. CDR3 DNA: TGCGCCAGCAGCGATCGGACAGGGGACTACGAGCAGTACTTC.

This clonotype was found many times. The gene calls are TRBV20-1 and TRBJ2-1; 14 nucleotides match TRBD2. This CDR3 contains 14 residues. From germline, CDR1 is DFQATT and CDR2 SNEGSKA (reference sequence). V lost 6 bases to trimming and J lost 2 bases; unmatched junction nucleotides: 0. The CDR3 DNA reads as TGCAGTGCGACTAGCGGGAGGGCCTACAATGAGCAGTTCTTC. Translation: CSATSGRAYNEQFF.

As regards this clonotype: This may be a read error, as it is one base from a much larger clone. J is TRBJ2-5 and V is TRBV7-2; maybe TRBD2 (7 bases). The length of the CDR3 is 15 residues. Germline V gives CDR1 SGHTA, CDR2 FQGNSA. As DNA, the CDR3 is TGTGCCAACAGCCCGCGCGGGGGCAGATGGGAGACCCAGTACTTC. Encoded protein: CANSPRGGRWETQYF.

This clonotype was seen ten or more times. The rearrangement links TRBV7-2 to TRBJ1-4, with D uncertain. The CDR3 is 16 amino acids. Trimming took 1 base from V and 0 from J, leaving 9 bases between them. Germline V gene lookup returns CDR1 SGHTA and CDR2 FQGNSA. CDR3 bases: TGTGCCAGCAGCTTAGTCGGGGTTTCAACTAATGAAAAACTGTTTTTT. It specifies CASSLVGVSTNEKLFF.

This clonotype was counted ten times or more. The chain combines TRBV20-1 with TRBJ2-1; 10 bases are a match to TRBD2. CDR1 DFQATT and CDR2 SNEGSKA come from the germline V gene (reference sequence). V was clipped by 5 bases and J by 5 bases; unmatched bases: 6. The CDR3 consists of 14 residues. The CDR3 loop reads CSAPLAGVNNEQFF. CDR3 in DNA: TGCAGTGCTCCTCTAGCGGGAGTAAACAATGAGCAGTTCTTC.

This clonotype was detected ten times or more. The gene calls are TRBV5-1 and TRBJ2-1; 10 nucleotides align to TRBD1. This CDR3 is built from 15 residues. Germline trimming cut 4 bases from V and 7 bases from J; bases unmatched to any gene: 8. CDR1 and CDR2 from the germline V gene are SGHRS and YFSETQ. The CDR3 loop is CASSAPGTGDNEQFF. The CDR3 region has the DNA TGCGCCAGCAGCGCTCCCGGGACAGGGGATAATGAGCAGTTCTTC.

This clonotype was observed at least ten times. The gene calls are TRBV20-1 and TRBJ2-3; D unresolved. CDR1 is DFQATT and CDR2 is SNEGSKA in the germline V gene (reference sequence). The CDR3 spans 12 residues. Trimming took 3 bases from V and 3 from J, leaving 7 bases between them. In DNA, the CDR3 is TGCAGTGCTAGGTCTGGTACAGATACGCAGTATTTT. It specifies CSARSGTDTQYF.

This clonotype was found a few times. The chain is built from TRBV24-1 and TRBJ1-1, with D unclear. Germline CDR1 and CDR2: KGHDR and SFDVKD. The CDR3 runs to 13 residues. Trimming left V 2 bases short and J 8 bases short, with 11 bases between. The CDR3, as DNA: TGTGCCACCAGTGATTGGTTTTCGGGCGAAGCTTTCTTT. Translated: CATSDWFSGEAFF.

This clonotype has a handful of counts. The chain recombines TRBV6-2 or TRBV6-3 with TRBJ1-2; D call uncertain. CDR3 length: 12 residues. Trimming cost V 6 bases and J 7 bases, with 12 bases left between them. The germline V gene encodes CDR1 MNHEY and CDR2 SVGEGT. In nucleotides, the CDR3 is TGTGCCAGCAGCGCAACGAGGAGTGGCTACACCTTC. Translating it yields CASSATRSGYTF.

J is TRBJ1-2 and V is TRBV7-2; the match to TRBD1 covers 9 bases. Germline-derived CDR1 and CDR2 are SGHTA and FQGNSA. V was clipped by 5 bases and J by 10 bases; unmatched bases: 8. The CDR3 totals 13 residues. The chain's CDR3 is CASSTGQGLVYTF. In DNA, the CDR3 is TGTGCCAGCAGCACAGGACAGGGGCTAGTCTACACCTTC.

The rearrangement links TRBV24-1 to TRBJ1-5; TRBD1 agrees at 7 bases. J gave up 6 bases and V 5 bases, and 9 bases lay outside the gene matches. This CDR3 spans 15 amino acids. Germline CDR1 KGHDR, CDR2 SFDVKD. The CDR3 here is CATSGETGFAQPQHF. The CDR3, as DNA: TGTGCCACCAGTGGCGAGACAGGGTTTGCTCAGCCCCAGCATTTT.